The sequence of this T cell receptor beta chain was determined in a study of T cell clones after liver transplantation. As for the study in general: Draws occurred before transplant, before withdrawal, and after complete or failed withdrawal.

The method was immunoSEQ multiplex PCR; TCRdb's version includes in-frame clones alone and lacks a portion of them. The table shows roughly 40,000 clones, with around 84% occurring only once. V lost 5 bases to trimming and J lost 0 bases, with 14 bases between them. This CDR3 has 16 amino acids. Germline values: CDR1 SGHVS, CDR2 FQNEAQ. The specimen comprised CD4+ T cells from blood, sampled 24 months after liver transplant. The chain recombines TRBV7-8 with TRBJ1-3, with D possibly TRBD1 on 5 matching bases. This TCR came from a human patient who received a liver transplant. Some T cells may arise from the graft donor. The CDR3 loop is CASSTGRPNSGNTIYF. Here the CDR3 DNA reads TGTGCCAGCAGCACGGGACGCCCTAACTCTGGAAACACCATATATTTT.